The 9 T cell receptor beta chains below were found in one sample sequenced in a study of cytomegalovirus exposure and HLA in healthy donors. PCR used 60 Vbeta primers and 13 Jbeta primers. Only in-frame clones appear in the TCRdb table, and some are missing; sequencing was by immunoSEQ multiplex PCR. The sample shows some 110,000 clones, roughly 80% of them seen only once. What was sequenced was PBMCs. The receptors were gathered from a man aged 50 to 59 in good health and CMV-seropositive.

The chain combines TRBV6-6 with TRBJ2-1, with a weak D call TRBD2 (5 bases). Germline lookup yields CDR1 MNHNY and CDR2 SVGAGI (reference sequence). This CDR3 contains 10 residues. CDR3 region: CAGGINEQFF. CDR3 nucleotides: TGTGCAGGAGGTATCAATGAGCAGTTCTTC.

The CDR3 DNA is TGTGCCTGGGGGAAGGGACAGCCTTACACTGAAGCTTTCTTT. Protein product: CAWGKGQPYTEAFF. The gene calls are TRBV30 and TRBJ1-1; 7 nucleotides line up with TRBD1. The trim removed 5 bases at V and 3 bases at J, leaving 9 bases unmatched. Germline V gene sequence: CDR1 GTSNPN, CDR2 SVGIG (reference sequence). The CDR3 length is 14 residues.

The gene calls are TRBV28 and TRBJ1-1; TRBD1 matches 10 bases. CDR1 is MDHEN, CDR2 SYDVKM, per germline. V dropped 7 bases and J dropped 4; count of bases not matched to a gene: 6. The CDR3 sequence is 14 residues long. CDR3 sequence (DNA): TGTGCCAGCACCAGACAGGGGGCGAGCACTGAAGCTTTCTTT. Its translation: CASTRQGASTEAFF.

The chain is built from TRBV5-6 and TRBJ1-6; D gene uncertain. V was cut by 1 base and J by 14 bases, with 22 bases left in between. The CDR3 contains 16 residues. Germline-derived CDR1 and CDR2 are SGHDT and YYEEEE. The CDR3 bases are TGTGCCAGCAGCTTGCCGTCTTCGGGAGGGCCCCGCGCCCTCCACTTT. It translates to CASSLPSSGGPRALHF.

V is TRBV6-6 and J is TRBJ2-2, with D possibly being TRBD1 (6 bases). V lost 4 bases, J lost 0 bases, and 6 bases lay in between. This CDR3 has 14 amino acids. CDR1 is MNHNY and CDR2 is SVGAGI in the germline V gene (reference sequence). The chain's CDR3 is CASSWDTNTGELFF. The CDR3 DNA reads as TGTGCCAGCAGTTGGGACACGAACACCGGGGAGCTGTTTTTT.

The CDR3 bases are TGCAGCGTTGAAGCGTACTCTTCAGGGGCAGCGGCTTTCTTT. Translating gives CSVEAYSSGAAAFF. V usage is TRBV29-1 and J usage is TRBJ1-1; TRBD1 might be the D (6 bases). Germline CDR1 and CDR2: SQVTM and ANQGSEA. V lost 1 base and J lost 11, with 20 bases in between. CDR3 size: 14 residues.

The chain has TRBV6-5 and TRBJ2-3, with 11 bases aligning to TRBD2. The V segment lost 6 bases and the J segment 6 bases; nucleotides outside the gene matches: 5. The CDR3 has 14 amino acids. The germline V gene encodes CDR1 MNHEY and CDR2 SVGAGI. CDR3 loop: CASRLAGAPDTQYF. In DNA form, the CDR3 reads TGTGCCAGCAGACTAGCGGGAGCTCCTGATACGCAGTATTTT.

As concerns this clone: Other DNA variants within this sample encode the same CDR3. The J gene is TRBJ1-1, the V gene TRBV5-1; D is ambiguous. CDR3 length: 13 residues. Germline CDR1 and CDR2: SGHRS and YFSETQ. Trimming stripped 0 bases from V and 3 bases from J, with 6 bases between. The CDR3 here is CASSLAGDTEAFF. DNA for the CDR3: TGCGCCAGCAGCTTGGCCGGGGACACTGAAGCTTTCTTT.

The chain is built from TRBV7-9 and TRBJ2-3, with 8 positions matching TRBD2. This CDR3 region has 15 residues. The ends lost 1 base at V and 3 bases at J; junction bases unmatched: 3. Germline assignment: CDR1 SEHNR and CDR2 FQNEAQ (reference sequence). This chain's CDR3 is CASSLGGRRTDTQYF. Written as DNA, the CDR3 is TGTGCCAGCAGCTTAGGCGGGAGGCGGACAGATACGCAGTATTTT.